These T cell receptor beta chains were read from a single sample in a study of shared clonotypes between healthy human individuals. Repertoires were generated with immunoSEQ multiplex PCR, while TCRdb's copy carries only in-frame clones and drops some. The data contain about 1.5 million clones, roughly 97% of them seen just once; the ten biggest clones take up over 1%. Sequenced sample: naive CD4+ T cells sorted from blood. These receptor sequences come from a man aged 25-45 years in good health. CDR3s include the opening cysteine and the closing phenylalanine or tryptophan. D genes are given only for firm matches. A clone size is listed for some rows: how often the clone was seen (once, few, many), or a class if it is expanded.

TRBJ2-2,once,TRBV15,TRBD2,TGTGCCACCAGTGATTCGGGAGGGCCGGGCACCGGGGAGCTGTTTTTT,CATSDSGGPGTGELFF
TRBJ2-1,once,TRBV5-1,-,TGCGCCAGCAGCTTCCCAGGCGGGGGCGGGGCCAATGAGCAGTTCTTC,CASSFPGGGGANEQFF
TRBJ2-7,-,TRBV5-1,TRBD1,TGCGCCAGCAGCCGGGACAGTTTCGCCTACGAGCAGTACTTC,CASSRDSFAYEQYF
TRBJ2-3,-,TRBV5-1,TRBD2,TGCGCCAGCAGCACCCGACTAGCGGGAGGTAGCACAGATACGCAGTATTTT,CASSTRLAGGSTDTQYF
TRBJ1-1,-,TRBV11-2,-,TGTGCCAGCAGCCCCCAAGCAACGGGGAAAGCTTTCTTT,CASSPQATGKAFF
TRBJ1-1,-,TRBV2,TRBD1,TGTGCCAGCATGAGGGACAGGGGCGACCAAGCTTTCTTT,CASMRDRGDQAFF
TRBJ2-3,-,TRBV9,TRBD2,TGTGCCAGCAGCAGCGGACTAGTCGTGACAGATACGCAGTATTTT,CASSSGLVVTDTQYF
TRBJ2-3,-,TRBV11-3,TRBD1,TGTGCCAGCAGCCGTACAGGGGACACAGATACGCAGTATTTT,CASSRTGDTDTQYF
TRBJ1-1,-,TRBV27,-,TGTGCCAGCAGTTCGAAACCAGGGGCGACTGAAGCTTTCTTT,CASSSKPGATEAFF
TRBJ2-7,once,TRBV6-5,-,TGTGCCAGCAGTCATAGACAGCTAAGCTACGAGCAGTACTTC,CASSHRQLSYEQYF
TRBJ2-5,-,TRBV5-1,TRBD1,TGCGCCAGCAGCAGGGACAGGGGGAAAGAGACCCAGTACTTC,CASSRDRGKETQYF
TRBJ2-7,-,TRBV4-3,TRBD2,TGCGCCAGCAGCCAAGGTACTAGCGGCACCTACGAGCAGTACTTC,CASSQGTSGTYEQYF
TRBJ2-2,-,TRBV9,TRBD1,TGTGCCAGCAGCGCGGGACAGCACACCGGGGAGCTGTTTTTT,CASSAGQHTGELFF
TRBJ2-5,-,TRBV7-9,-,TGTGCCAGCGCCAAAACCGGGCTAGTTCCCAACTTC,CASAKTGLVPNF
TRBJ2-3,-,TRBV7-2,TRBD2,TGTGCCAGCAGCTTAGTAAGAGTAGCGGGAGATCAAGATACGCAGTATTTT,CASSLVRVAGDQDTQYF
TRBJ2-2,-,TRBV6-1,-,TGTGCCAGCAGCCACGTCACCGGGGAGCTGTTTTTT,CASSHVTGELFF
TRBJ1-3,-,TRBV19,TRBD1,TGTGCCAGTAGGCACAGGGGGTCCGGAAACACCATATATTTT,CASRHRGSGNTIYF
TRBJ1-4,-,TRBV5-1,-,TGCGCCAGCAGCCCGGCGGACAGAAGAACTAATGAAAAACTGTTTTTT,CASSPADRRTNEKLFF
TRBJ2-3,-,TRBV9,TRBD2,TGTGCCAGCAGCCAGACTCGACTAGCGGGAGTGGCAGATACGCAGTATTTT,CASSQTRLAGVADTQYF
TRBJ2-7,-,TRBV29-1,-,TGCAGCGCCGGACAGACGTCCTACGAGCAGTACTTC,CSAGQTSYEQYF
TRBJ2-7,-,TRBV11-2,-,TGTGCCAGCAGCTATATAGCGACCACCTACGAGCAGTACTTC,CASSYIATTYEQYF
TRBJ2-7,once,TRBV7-2,-,TGTGCCAGCAGCTCTACGAGCTCCCCCGGGTACTTC,CASSSTSSPGYF
TRBJ2-1,-,TRBV27,-,TGTGCCAGCAGTATCCGGAGGAGCTCCTACAATGAGCAGTTCTTC,CASSIRRSSYNEQFF
TRBJ2-1,-,TRBV6-1,-,TGTGCCAGCAGTGAACAGAGTTGGCCGTTCTTC,CASSEQSWPFF
TRBJ1-1,-,TRBV7-2,-,TGTGCCAGCAGCTTAGACGGTGTCGGGGTCACTGAAGCTTTCTTT,CASSLDGVGVTEAFF
TRBJ1-4,-,TRBV10-3,TRBD1,TGTGCCATCAGTGAAGCGGACAGGGGGCGAGAAAAACTGTTTTTT,CAISEADRGREKLFF
TRBJ2-1,-,TRBV10-2,-,TGCGCCAGCAGTATGACAGGCCGACGGGTATACAATGAGCAGTTCTTC,CASSMTGRRVYNEQFF
TRBJ2-5,-,TRBV7-8,-,TGTGCCAGCAGCTTTCCGGGGAGTCGCGAGACCCAGTACTTC,CASSFPGSRETQYF
TRBJ2-2,-,TRBV25-1,TRBD1,TGTGCCAGCAGTGTGACAGGGGCGAACACCGGGGAGCTGTTTTTT,CASSVTGANTGELFF
TRBJ1-5,few,TRBV7-8,-,TGTGCCAGCAGCCCGAGGGGTAATCAGCCCCAGCATTTT,CASSPRGNQPQHF
TRBJ2-6,-,TRBV18,-,TGTGCCAGCTCACCCCGGGGTAGCAGCTCTGGGGCCAACGTCCTGACTTTC,CASSPRGSSSGANVLTF
TRBJ2-2,-,TRBV10-2,TRBD2,TGCGCCAGCAGTGAGTCGACTAGCGGGAGGGAGCTGTTTTTT,CASSESTSGRELFF
TRBJ2-7,-,TRBV6-5,TRBD1,TGTGCCAGCAGTAAGAGAGGGGGCCCCTACGAGCAGTACTTC,CASSKRGGPYEQYF
TRBJ2-1,-,TRBV4-1,-,TGCGCCAGCAGCCAGGGCAGGGCTGGGTATGATGAGCAGTTCTTC,CASSQGRAGYDEQFF
TRBJ2-4,-,TRBV7-2,-,TGTGCCAGCAGCCGGAGGGGAGCCAAAAACATTCAGTACTTC,CASSRRGAKNIQYF
TRBJ2-5,few,TRBV7-3,-,TGTGCCAGCAGCTTCCCCCCAGCCCAGTACTTC,CASSFPPAQYF
TRBJ1-2,few,TRBV10-1,-,TGCGCCAGCAGTCCTAAGGGAGGCTACACCTTC,CASSPKGGYTF
TRBJ1-5,once,TRBV27,-,TGTGCCAGCAGCCGATTCAATCAGCCCCAGCATTTT,CASSRFNQPQHF
TRBJ2-3,-,TRBV2,-,TGTGCCAGCAGTGAAATCAGGGCAGATACGCAGTATTTT,CASSEIRADTQYF
TRBJ2-1,-,TRBV9,-,TGTGCCAGCAGCGTCCGACTTTCCAATGAGCAGTTCTTC,CASSVRLSNEQFF
TRBJ1-2,-,TRBV6-6,TRBD1,TGTGCCAGCCGGGACAGCTATGGCTACACCTTC,CASRDSYGYTF
TRBJ1-2,-,TRBV27,TRBD1,TGTGCCAGCAGTTCCCCCCTCGGGTTGAAGGGGGCGACTCGGGGCTACACCTTC,CASSSPLGLKGATRGYTF
TRBJ1-5,-,TRBV6-1,-,TGTGCCAGCAGTGATGGGGGCCAGCCCCAGCATTTT,CASSDGGQPQHF
TRBJ2-2,-,TRBV19,TRBD2,TGTGCCAGTAGTTTACTAGCGGGAGGGGTCGGCGGGGAGCTGTTTTTT,CASSLLAGGVGGELFF
TRBJ1-1,-,TRBV6-5,-,TGTGCCAGCAGGCCCCCCGGCTCGAACACTGAAGCTTTCTTT,CASRPPGSNTEAFF
TRBJ1-4,-,TRBV4-1,-,TGCGCCAGCAGCCTTACCCTGGGGGAAAAACTGTTTTTT,CASSLTLGEKLFF
TRBJ1-5,-,TRBV5-5,-,TGTGCCAGCAGCTTTACCGGACAGCCTAGCAATCAGCCCCAGCATTTT,CASSFTGQPSNQPQHF
TRBJ2-3,-,TRBV29-1,TRBD1,TGCAGCGTTTTGACAGGGACCACAGATACGCAGTATTTT,CSVLTGTTDTQYF
TRBJ1-2,-,TRBV6-1,-,TGTGCCAGCAGTGAAGAGGGTGCGACTGCTAACGCTAACTATGGCTACACCTTC,CASSEEGATANANYGYTF
TRBJ2-1,-,TRBV7-3,TRBD2,TGTGCCAGCAGCCCAGTGGCTAGCGGACACAATGAGCAGTTCTTC,CASSPVASGHNEQFF
TRBJ2-7,-,TRBV29-1,-,TGCAGCGCACCGACAGAAACCTACGAGCAGTACTTC,CSAPTETYEQYF
TRBJ2-2,-,TRBV5-1,TRBD1,TGCGCCAGCAGCTTCGACCAGACAGGGGCGACCACCGGGGAGCTGTTTTTT,CASSFDQTGATTGELFF
TRBJ1-1,-,TRBV9,-,TGTGCCAGCAGCGTAATGGCCGAAAACACTGAAGCTTTCTTT,CASSVMAENTEAFF
TRBJ2-1,-,TRBV18,TRBD2,TGTGCCAGCTCACCTTTAGCGGGAGGCCTGGGGAACAATGAGCAGTTCTTC,CASSPLAGGLGNNEQFF
TRBJ2-7,-,TRBV5-1,-,TGCGCCAGCAGCGGTGGCGGGGAGGTCCACGAGCAGTACTTC,CASSGGGEVHEQYF